The source of this T cell receptor beta chain is a study of a mutant IDH1 vaccine in newly diagnosed glioma. Sequencing was performed with immunoSEQ multiplex PCR; in TCRdb, only in-frame clones are kept and a portion is missing. This sample has about 94,000 clones, with around nine tenths found just once. Indicated time point: week 47, end of study. One vaccine dose held 300 ug of mutant IDH1 20-mer peptide and came with topical imiquimod. The patients were given eight vaccinations, one each in weeks 1, 3, 5, 7, 11, 15, 19 and 23. V dropped 8 bases and J dropped 6; count of bases not matched to a gene: 10. CDR1 and CDR2 from the germline V gene are MDHEN and SYDVKM. This CDR3 region has 15 residues. With respect to this clone: The antigen remains undetermined.

The genes are TRBV28 and TRBJ2-1; 10 bases line up with TRBD2. The source material was PBMCs, sampled from a glioma patient whose treatment included an IDH1 peptide vaccine. This TCR was recovered from a woman in her 50s with glioma. CDR3 in amino acids: CASLPGASGSNEQFF. The CDR3 DNA sequence: TGTGCCAGCCTACCGGGGGCTAGCGGGAGCAATGAGCAGTTCTTC.